The rows below give T cell receptor beta chains drawn from one sample of a study of siplizumab effects on memory and regulatory T cells. The method was immunoSEQ multiplex PCR; TCRdb's version includes in-frame clones alone and lacks a portion of them. This sample has 90,000 to 120,000 clones; 93% occur once, and the top ten carry 0.55% to 0.8%. The source material was Tregs sorted from blood. These TCRs come from a human donor in good health. The CDR3 runs from the conserved cysteine through the conserved F or W. Fields, in order: V gene, D gene, clone size, J gene, CDR3 DNA, CDR3 protein. D genes are given only for firm matches. Not all rows give a size; the values are once, few, many and, for expanded clones, a class.

v_gene: TRBV28
d_gene: -
abundance: -
j_gene: TRBJ1-4
CDR3nt: TGTGCCAGCAGTGACCCCTGGGGTAATGAAAAACTGTTTTTT
CDR3aa: CASSDPWGNEKLFF

v_gene: TRBV11-3
d_gene: -
abundance: -
j_gene: TRBJ2-3
CDR3nt: TGTGCCAGCAGCTCTAGGGGTACGCAGTATTTT
CDR3aa: CASSSRGTQYF

v_gene: TRBV29-1
d_gene: -
abundance: few
j_gene: TRBJ1-1
CDR3nt: TGCAGCGTTGGTCGCACAGTGAACACTGAAGCTTTCTTT
CDR3aa: CSVGRTVNTEAFF

v_gene: TRBV6-6
d_gene: -
abundance: -
j_gene: TRBJ2-7
CDR3nt: TGTGCCAGCAGAATCGACAGTTCCTACGAGCAGTACTTC
CDR3aa: CASRIDSSYEQYF

v_gene: TRBV30
d_gene: -
abundance: -
j_gene: TRBJ2-3
CDR3nt: TGTGCCTGGAGTGTAATCGCAGATACGCAGTATTTT
CDR3aa: CAWSVIADTQYF

v_gene: TRBV27
d_gene: TRBD2
abundance: once
j_gene: TRBJ2-1
CDR3nt: TGTGCCAGCAGTACATTAGCGGGATTCGCGTTCTTC
CDR3aa: CASSTLAGFAFF

v_gene: TRBV5-1
d_gene: -
abundance: -
j_gene: TRBJ1-1
CDR3nt: TGCGCCAGCAGCTTGGACCCCGGCGGGGGCACTGAAGCTTTCTTT
CDR3aa: CASSLDPGGGTEAFF

v_gene: TRBV30
d_gene: -
abundance: -
j_gene: TRBJ1-1
CDR3nt: TGTGCCTGGAGTGCAGGGATTCTGAACACTGAAGCTTTCTTT
CDR3aa: CAWSAGILNTEAFF

v_gene: TRBV4-2
d_gene: TRBD1
abundance: -
j_gene: TRBJ1-1
CDR3nt: TGTGCCAGCAGCTTGGACAGGGGCACTGAAGCTTTCTTT
CDR3aa: CASSLDRGTEAFF

v_gene: TRBV6-5
d_gene: TRBD1
abundance: -
j_gene: TRBJ2-1
CDR3nt: TGTGCCAGCGCAGTTACCGGACAGGGTAACAATGAGCAGTTCTTC
CDR3aa: CASAVTGQGNNEQFF

v_gene: TRBV7-9
d_gene: -
abundance: once
j_gene: TRBJ1-5
CDR3nt: TGTGCCAGCAGCTTGGACGGTGATAGCAATCAGCCCCAGCATTTT
CDR3aa: CASSLDGDSNQPQHF

v_gene: TRBV5-6
d_gene: TRBD2
abundance: -
j_gene: TRBJ2-7
CDR3nt: TGTGCCAGCAGTTCTGGGGCGGGAGCCTACGAGCAGTACTTC
CDR3aa: CASSSGAGAYEQYF

v_gene: TRBV5-4
d_gene: -
abundance: -
j_gene: TRBJ2-7
CDR3nt: TGTGCCAGCAGCTTGGTGGGGGGCTCCTACGAGCAGTACTTC
CDR3aa: CASSLVGGSYEQYF

v_gene: TRBV6-6
d_gene: -
abundance: -
j_gene: TRBJ2-7
CDR3nt: TGTGCCAGCAGGGACCCCGGGATCGAGCAGTACTTC
CDR3aa: CASRDPGIEQYF

v_gene: TRBV5-1
d_gene: -
abundance: few
j_gene: TRBJ1-1
CDR3nt: TGCGCCAGCAGCTTAACGATCATGAACACTGAAGCTTTCTTT
CDR3aa: CASSLTIMNTEAFF

v_gene: TRBV4-1
d_gene: -
abundance: -
j_gene: TRBJ1-2
CDR3nt: TGCGCCAGCAGCCAAGATCAGACCCTTGTAGACGGCTACACCTTC
CDR3aa: CASSQDQTLVDGYTF

v_gene: TRBV29-1
d_gene: -
abundance: few
j_gene: TRBJ1-1
CDR3nt: TGCAGCGCCAGGACAGACTACACTGAAGCTTTCTTT
CDR3aa: CSARTDYTEAFF

v_gene: TRBV19
d_gene: -
abundance: -
j_gene: TRBJ2-5
CDR3nt: TGTGCCAGTAGCACCGGTTTGCGTATGTTAGAGACCCAGTACTTC
CDR3aa: CASSTGLRMLETQYF

v_gene: TRBV11-3
d_gene: TRBD2
abundance: -
j_gene: TRBJ2-7
CDR3nt: TGTGCCAGCAGCCCCCGGGGTAGCGGGCTCCGGGACTGCGAGCAGTACTTC
CDR3aa: CASSPRGSGLRDCEQYF

v_gene: TRBV12-5
d_gene: TRBD2
abundance: -
j_gene: TRBJ2-2
CDR3nt: TGTGCTAGTGCACTAGCGGGAGCCGGGGAGCTGTTTTTT
CDR3aa: CASALAGAGELFF

v_gene: TRBV6-1
d_gene: TRBD1
abundance: -
j_gene: TRBJ2-7
CDR3nt: TGTGCCAGCACCGGGGACAGGGGAGGCGACGAGCAGTACTTC
CDR3aa: CASTGDRGGDEQYF

v_gene: TRBV27
d_gene: -
abundance: -
j_gene: TRBJ2-6
CDR3nt: TGTGCCAGCAGTTTATCTGGGGCCAACGTCCTGACTTTC
CDR3aa: CASSLSGANVLTF

v_gene: TRBV19
d_gene: TRBD1
abundance: -
j_gene: TRBJ2-1
CDR3nt: TGTGCCAGTCATGACAGGGGGCGCTGGAATGAGCAGTTCTTC
CDR3aa: CASHDRGRWNEQFF

v_gene: TRBV28
d_gene: -
abundance: -
j_gene: TRBJ2-7
CDR3nt: TGTGCCAGCAGTGGAAGGCCTTACGAGCAGTACTTC
CDR3aa: CASSGRPYEQYF

v_gene: TRBV27
d_gene: -
abundance: -
j_gene: TRBJ1-1
CDR3nt: TGTGCCAGCAGCGCAGGGAGAACTGAAGCTTTCTTT
CDR3aa: CASSAGRTEAFF

v_gene: TRBV30
d_gene: TRBD1
abundance: -
j_gene: TRBJ1-2
CDR3nt: TGTGCCTGGGCGGACAGGAACATCTATGGCTACACCTTC
CDR3aa: CAWADRNIYGYTF

v_gene: TRBV10-3
d_gene: TRBD1
abundance: -
j_gene: TRBJ2-7
CDR3nt: TGTGCCATCAGTAAACAGGGGCCCCTCGTCTCCTACGAGCAGTACTTC
CDR3aa: CAISKQGPLVSYEQYF

v_gene: TRBV4-1
d_gene: -
abundance: -
j_gene: TRBJ1-4
CDR3nt: TGCGCCAGCAGCCAATGGGAATCTAATGAAAAACTGTTTTTT
CDR3aa: CASSQWESNEKLFF

v_gene: TRBV25-1
d_gene: -
abundance: -
j_gene: TRBJ1-1
CDR3nt: TGTGCCAGCAGAAGGAGGGGGGACACTGAAGCTTTCTTT
CDR3aa: CASRRRGDTEAFF

v_gene: TRBV30
d_gene: -
abundance: -
j_gene: TRBJ2-5
CDR3nt: TGTGCCTGGAGTTTGCTCCAAGAGACCCAGTACTTC
CDR3aa: CAWSLLQETQYF

v_gene: TRBV7-6
d_gene: -
abundance: once
j_gene: TRBJ2-3
CDR3nt: TGTGCCAGCAGCTTATGGCCAGATACGCAGTATTTT
CDR3aa: CASSLWPDTQYF

v_gene: TRBV6-5
d_gene: TRBD2
abundance: -
j_gene: TRBJ2-7
CDR3nt: TGTGCCAGCAGTTACTTAGCGGGCTACGAGCAGTACTTC
CDR3aa: CASSYLAGYEQYF

v_gene: TRBV12-5
d_gene: TRBD1
abundance: -
j_gene: TRBJ2-7
CDR3nt: TGTGCTAGTGGTTTGGTAATGGCGGGGAACCGGGACAGGCCCCCCGAGCAGTACTTC
CDR3aa: CASGLVMAGNRDRPPEQYF

v_gene: TRBV23-1
d_gene: -
abundance: -
j_gene: TRBJ1-1
CDR3nt: TGCGCCAGCCACCGAATTTGCTCCCGGAACACTGAAGCTTTCTTT
CDR3aa: CASHRICSRNTEAFF

v_gene: TRBV11-1
d_gene: TRBD2
abundance: once
j_gene: TRBJ2-7
CDR3nt: TGTGCCAGCAGCTTAGCCCACTTAGCGGGAGTGGGGACCTACGAGCAGTACTTC
CDR3aa: CASSLAHLAGVGTYEQYF

v_gene: TRBV7-8
d_gene: -
abundance: -
j_gene: TRBJ1-2
CDR3nt: TGTGCCAGCAGCCGCGATGGCTATGGCTACACCTTC
CDR3aa: CASSRDGYGYTF

v_gene: TRBV5-1
d_gene: TRBD2
abundance: -
j_gene: TRBJ2-1
CDR3nt: TGCGCCAGCAGCTTTTTTTCTAGCGGGGTTAAGCACAATGAGCAGTTCTTC
CDR3aa: CASSFFSSGVKHNEQFF

v_gene: TRBV30
d_gene: -
abundance: once
j_gene: TRBJ1-1
CDR3nt: TGTGCCTGGAGCAGGGACTCTGAAGCTTTCTTT
CDR3aa: CAWSRDSEAFF

v_gene: TRBV30
d_gene: TRBD1
abundance: few
j_gene: TRBJ1-1
CDR3nt: TGTGCCTGGAGACAGGGGGAAGCTTTCTTT
CDR3aa: CAWRQGEAFF

v_gene: TRBV11-3
d_gene: -
abundance: -
j_gene: TRBJ1-6
CDR3nt: TGTGCCAGCAGCAAGATACCCGTTCGGGCCTACTATAATTCACCCCTCCACTTT
CDR3aa: CASSKIPVRAYYNSPLHF

v_gene: TRBV29-1
d_gene: -
abundance: -
j_gene: TRBJ2-2
CDR3nt: TGCAGCGTTTCGTCCGGGGAGCTGTTTTTT
CDR3aa: CSVSSGELFF

v_gene: TRBV5-1
d_gene: -
abundance: -
j_gene: TRBJ2-1
CDR3nt: TGCGCCAGCAGCTTTATGACAGGTCTTAATGAGCAGTTCTTC
CDR3aa: CASSFMTGLNEQFF

v_gene: TRBV11-3
d_gene: TRBD2
abundance: once
j_gene: TRBJ2-1
CDR3nt: TGTGCCAGCAGCCTACCCGTTAGACTAGCGGCCTCCAATGAGCAGTTCTTC
CDR3aa: CASSLPVRLAASNEQFF

v_gene: TRBV19
d_gene: TRBD1
abundance: few
j_gene: TRBJ1-1
CDR3nt: TGTGCCAGTACTCCTAACCAGGGGGCGGCTGGCGCTTTCTTT
CDR3aa: CASTPNQGAAGAFF

v_gene: TRBV5-5
d_gene: TRBD1
abundance: -
j_gene: TRBJ1-2
CDR3nt: TGTGCCAGCAGCCCTTTAAGGACAGGGGATCATGGCTACACCTTC
CDR3aa: CASSPLRTGDHGYTF

v_gene: TRBV7-9
d_gene: TRBD1
abundance: once
j_gene: TRBJ2-7
CDR3nt: TGTGCCAGCAGCTTAAGAGTGGGGACAGGGGCAAGGGAGCAGTACTTC
CDR3aa: CASSLRVGTGAREQYF

v_gene: TRBV10-3
d_gene: -
abundance: -
j_gene: TRBJ2-7
CDR3nt: TGTGCCATCAGTGAGATAGGGGCGGCGGGAAAGGAGCAGTACTTC
CDR3aa: CAISEIGAAGKEQYF

v_gene: TRBV5-4
d_gene: TRBD1
abundance: -
j_gene: TRBJ1-6
CDR3nt: TGTGCCAGCAGCTTGGGACAGGGTCGCTATAATTCACCCCTCCACTTT
CDR3aa: CASSLGQGRYNSPLHF

v_gene: TRBV30
d_gene: -
abundance: -
j_gene: TRBJ1-2
CDR3nt: TGTGCCTGGAGTTATTGGGCGAACTATGGCTACACCTTC
CDR3aa: CAWSYWANYGYTF

v_gene: TRBV28
d_gene: TRBD1
abundance: -
j_gene: TRBJ1-2
CDR3nt: TGTGCCAGCAGTTTAACGACAGGGGAGGAGTACTATGGCTACACCTTC
CDR3aa: CASSLTTGEEYYGYTF

v_gene: TRBV4-1
d_gene: -
abundance: -
j_gene: TRBJ1-3
CDR3nt: TGCGCCAGCAGCCAAGAGCCAGCTGGAAACACCATATATTTT
CDR3aa: CASSQEPAGNTIYF

v_gene: TRBV9
d_gene: TRBD1
abundance: -
j_gene: TRBJ1-3
CDR3nt: TGTGCCAGCAGCGGGATAGACAGGGGGCTAGGAAACACCATATATTTT
CDR3aa: CASSGIDRGLGNTIYF

v_gene: TRBV4-3
d_gene: TRBD1
abundance: -
j_gene: TRBJ1-2
CDR3nt: TGCGCCAGCAGCCATACTGGGACAGGGAATCGTGGCTACACCTTC
CDR3aa: CASSHTGTGNRGYTF